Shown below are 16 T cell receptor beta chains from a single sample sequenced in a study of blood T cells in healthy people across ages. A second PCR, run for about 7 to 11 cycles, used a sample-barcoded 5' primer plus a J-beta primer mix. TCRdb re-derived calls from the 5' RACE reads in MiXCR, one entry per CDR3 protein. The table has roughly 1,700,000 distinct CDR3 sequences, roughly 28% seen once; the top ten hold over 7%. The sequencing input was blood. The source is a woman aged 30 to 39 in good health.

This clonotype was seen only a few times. CDR3 amino acids: CAISDRDGRSDEQFF. The CDR3 region has the DNA TGTGCCATCAGTGACCGAGACGGGAGAAGCGATGAGCAGTTCTTC. The rearrangement uses TRBV10-3 and TRBJ2-1, with a possible D match to TRBD2 (6 bases). Trimming stripped 3 bases from V and 8 bases from J, with 17 bases between. Germline V gene data show CDR1 as ENHRY and CDR2 as SYGVKD. This CDR3 is built from 15 residues.

The CDR3 protein is CASKLTGLNTEAFF. CDR3 in DNA: TGTGCCAGCAAGTTGACAGGGTTGAACACTGAAGCTTTCTTT. V and J are TRBV6-1 and TRBJ1-1; 7 bases match TRBD1. The CDR3 has 14 amino acids. With 7 bases clipped from V and 0 bases from J, the junction kept 5 bases outside the gene matches. Germline V gives CDR1 MNHNS, CDR2 SASEGT.

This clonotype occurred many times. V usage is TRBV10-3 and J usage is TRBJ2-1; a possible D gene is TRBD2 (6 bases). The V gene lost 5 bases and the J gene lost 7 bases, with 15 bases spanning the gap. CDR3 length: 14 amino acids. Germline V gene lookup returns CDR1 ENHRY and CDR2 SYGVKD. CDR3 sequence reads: CAISPSTGTNEQFF. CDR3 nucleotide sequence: TGTGCCATCAGTCCTAGCACCGGGACTAATGAGCAGTTCTTC.

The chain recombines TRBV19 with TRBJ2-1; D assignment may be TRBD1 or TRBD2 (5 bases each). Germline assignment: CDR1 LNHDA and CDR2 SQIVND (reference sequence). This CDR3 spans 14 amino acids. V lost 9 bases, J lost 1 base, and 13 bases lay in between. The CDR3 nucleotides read TGTGCCAGCACGAGGGGCTATTCCTACAATGAGCAGTTCTTC. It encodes CASTRGYSYNEQFF.

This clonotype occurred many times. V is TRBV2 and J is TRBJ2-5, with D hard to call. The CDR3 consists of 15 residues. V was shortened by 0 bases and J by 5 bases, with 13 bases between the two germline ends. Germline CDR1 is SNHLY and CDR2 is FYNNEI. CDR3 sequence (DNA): TGTGCCAGCAGTGAAGCATCGCTACCCGGGGAGACCCAGTACTTC. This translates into CASSEASLPGETQYF.

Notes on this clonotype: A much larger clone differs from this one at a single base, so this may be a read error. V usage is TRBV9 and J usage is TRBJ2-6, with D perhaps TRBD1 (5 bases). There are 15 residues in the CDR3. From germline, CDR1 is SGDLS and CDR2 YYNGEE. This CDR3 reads CASGGRSSGANVPTF. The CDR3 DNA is TGTGCCAGCGGCGGACGGAGCTCTGGGGCCAACGTCCCGACTTTC.

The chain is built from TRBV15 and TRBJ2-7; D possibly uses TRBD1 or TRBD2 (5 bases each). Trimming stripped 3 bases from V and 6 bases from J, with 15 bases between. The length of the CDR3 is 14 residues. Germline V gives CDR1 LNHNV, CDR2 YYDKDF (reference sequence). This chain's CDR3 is CATSRQGRLGEQYF. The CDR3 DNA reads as TGTGCCACCAGCAGGCAGGGACGGCTCGGCGAGCAGTACTTC.

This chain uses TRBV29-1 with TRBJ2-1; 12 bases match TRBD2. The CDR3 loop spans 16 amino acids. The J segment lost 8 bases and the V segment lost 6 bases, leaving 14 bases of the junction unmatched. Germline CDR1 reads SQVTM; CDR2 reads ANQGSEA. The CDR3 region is CSVNPLTSGGKDEQFF. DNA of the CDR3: TGCAGCGTGAACCCGCTAACTAGCGGGGGGAAGGATGAGCAGTTCTTC.

CDR3 amino acids: CASSPETSGGAWIHHEQFF. The CDR3 nucleotides read TGTGCCAGCAGTCCTGAGACTAGCGGGGGGGCCTGGATTCACCATGAGCAGTTCTTC. The chain recombines TRBV2 with TRBJ2-1, with TRBD2 identical over 14 bases. After removal of 5 bases from V and 8 bases from J, the junction contained 17 bases not matched to a gene. Germline CDR1 and CDR2: SNHLY and FYNNEI. The CDR3 consists of 19 residues.

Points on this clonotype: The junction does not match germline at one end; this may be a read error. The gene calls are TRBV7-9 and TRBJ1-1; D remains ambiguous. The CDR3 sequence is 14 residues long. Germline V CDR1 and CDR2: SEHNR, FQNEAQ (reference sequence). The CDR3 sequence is CSSSLGDPDTEAFF. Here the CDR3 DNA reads TGTTCCAGCAGCCTCGGGGATCCGGACACTGAAGCTTTCTTT.

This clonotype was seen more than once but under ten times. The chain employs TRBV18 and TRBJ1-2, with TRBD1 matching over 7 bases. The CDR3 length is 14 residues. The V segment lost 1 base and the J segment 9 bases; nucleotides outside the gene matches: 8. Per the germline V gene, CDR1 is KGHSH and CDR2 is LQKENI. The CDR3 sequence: CASSPRRQGLSYTF. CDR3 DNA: TGTGCCAGCTCACCACGGAGACAGGGCTTGAGCTACACCTTC. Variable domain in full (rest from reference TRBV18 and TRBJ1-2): NAGVMQNPRHLVRRRGQEARLRCSPMKGHSHVYWYRQLPEEGLKFMVYLQKENIIDESGMPKERFSAEFPKEGPSILRIQQVVRGDSAAYFCASSPRRQGLSYTFGSGTRLTVV.

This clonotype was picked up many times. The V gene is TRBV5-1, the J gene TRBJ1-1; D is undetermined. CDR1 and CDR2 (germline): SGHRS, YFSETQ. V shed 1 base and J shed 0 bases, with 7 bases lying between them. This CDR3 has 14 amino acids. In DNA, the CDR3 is TGCGCCAGCAGCTTGCGGGGAATGAACACTGAAGCTTTCTTT. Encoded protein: CASSLRGMNTEAFF. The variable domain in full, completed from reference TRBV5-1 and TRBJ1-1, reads KAGVTQTPRYLIKTRGQQVTLSCSPISGHRSVSWYQQTPGQGLQFLFEYFSETQRNKGNFPGRFSGRQFSNSRSEMNVSTLELGDSALYLCASSLRGMNTEAFFGQGTRLTVV.

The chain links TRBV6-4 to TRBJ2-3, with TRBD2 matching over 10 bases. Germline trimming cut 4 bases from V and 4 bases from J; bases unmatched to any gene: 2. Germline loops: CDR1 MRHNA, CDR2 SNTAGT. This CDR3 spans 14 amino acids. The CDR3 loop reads CASSVGTSADTQYF. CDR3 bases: TGTGCCAGCAGTGTCGGGACTAGCGCAGATACGCAGTATTTT.

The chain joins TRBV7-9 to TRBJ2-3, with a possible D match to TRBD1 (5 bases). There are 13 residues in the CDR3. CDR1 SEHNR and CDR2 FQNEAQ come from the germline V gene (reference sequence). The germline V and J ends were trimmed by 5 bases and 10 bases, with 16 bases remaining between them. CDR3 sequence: CASSRRGSQAQYF. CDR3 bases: TGTGCCAGCAGCCGAAGGGGCTCTCAGGCGCAGTATTTT. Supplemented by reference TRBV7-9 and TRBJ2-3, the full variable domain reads DTGVSQNPRHKITKRGQNVTFRCDPISEHNRLYWYRQTLGQGPEFLTYFQNEAQLEKSRLLSDRFSAERPKGSFSTLEIQRTEQGDSAMYLCASSRRGSQAQYFGPGTRLTVL.

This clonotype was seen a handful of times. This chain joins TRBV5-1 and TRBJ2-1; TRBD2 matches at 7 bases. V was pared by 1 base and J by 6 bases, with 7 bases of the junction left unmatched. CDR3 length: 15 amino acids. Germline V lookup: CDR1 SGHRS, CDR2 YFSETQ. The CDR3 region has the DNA TGCGCCAGCAGCTTGTACGGGGGGAATTGCAATGAGCAGTTCTTC. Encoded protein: CASSLYGGNCNEQFF.

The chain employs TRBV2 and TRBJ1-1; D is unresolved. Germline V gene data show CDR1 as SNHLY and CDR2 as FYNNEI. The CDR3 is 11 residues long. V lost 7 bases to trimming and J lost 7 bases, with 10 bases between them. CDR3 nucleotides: TGTGCCAGCACCGTGGAGGGTGAAGCTTTCTTT. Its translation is CASTVEGEAFF.